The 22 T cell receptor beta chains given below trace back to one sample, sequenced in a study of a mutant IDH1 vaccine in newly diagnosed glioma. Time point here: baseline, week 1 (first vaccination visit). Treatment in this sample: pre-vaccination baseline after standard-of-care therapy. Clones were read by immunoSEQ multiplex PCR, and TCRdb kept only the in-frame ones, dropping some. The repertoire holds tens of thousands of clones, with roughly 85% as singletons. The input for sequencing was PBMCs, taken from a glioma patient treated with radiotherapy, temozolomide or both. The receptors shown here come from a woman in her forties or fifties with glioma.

CDR3 in amino acids: CASSPNAPQPQHF. Here the CDR3 DNA reads TGTGCCAGCAGCCCGAACGCACCCCAGCCCCAGCATTTT. The chain carries TRBV28 and TRBJ1-5; D gene unclear. The germline V and J ends were trimmed by 6 bases and 7 bases, with 13 bases remaining between them. Per the germline V gene, CDR1 is MDHEN and CDR2 is SYDVKM. CDR3 length: 13 residues. Looking up the rest from reference TRBV28 and TRBJ1-5 gives the full variable domain: DVKVTQSSRYLVKRTGEKVFLECVQDMDHENMFWYRQDPGLGLRLIYFSYDVKMKEKGDIPEGYSVSREKKERFSLILESASTNQTSMYLCASSPNAPQPQHFGDGTRLSIL.

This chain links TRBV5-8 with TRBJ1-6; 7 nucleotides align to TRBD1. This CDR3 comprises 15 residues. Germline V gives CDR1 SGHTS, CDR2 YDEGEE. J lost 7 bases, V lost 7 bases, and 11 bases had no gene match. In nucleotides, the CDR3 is TGTGCCAGCTTAGGGACAGCGAGAGTAAATTCACCCCTCCACTTT. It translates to CASLGTARVNSPLHF.

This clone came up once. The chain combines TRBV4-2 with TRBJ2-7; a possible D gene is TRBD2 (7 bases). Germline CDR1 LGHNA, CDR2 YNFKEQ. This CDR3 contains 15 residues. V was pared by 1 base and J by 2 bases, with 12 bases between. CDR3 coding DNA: TGTGCCAGCAGCCAAGGAGGGGGGGGAGCCTACGAGCAGTACTTC. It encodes CASSQGGGGAYEQYF.

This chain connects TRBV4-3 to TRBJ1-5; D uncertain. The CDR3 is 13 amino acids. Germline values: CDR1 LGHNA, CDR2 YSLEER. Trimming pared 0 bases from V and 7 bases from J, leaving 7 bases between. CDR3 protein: CASSQEVRQPQHF. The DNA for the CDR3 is TGCGCCAGCAGCCAAGAGGTTCGGCAGCCCCAGCATTTT.

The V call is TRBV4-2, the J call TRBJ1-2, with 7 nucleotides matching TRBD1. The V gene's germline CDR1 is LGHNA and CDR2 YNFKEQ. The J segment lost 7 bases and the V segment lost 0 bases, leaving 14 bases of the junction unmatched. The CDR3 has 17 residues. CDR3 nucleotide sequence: TGTGCCAGCAGCCAAGAAGGTAGGACAGGAAGGGTCGGTGGCTACACCTTC. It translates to CASSQEGRTGRVGGYTF.

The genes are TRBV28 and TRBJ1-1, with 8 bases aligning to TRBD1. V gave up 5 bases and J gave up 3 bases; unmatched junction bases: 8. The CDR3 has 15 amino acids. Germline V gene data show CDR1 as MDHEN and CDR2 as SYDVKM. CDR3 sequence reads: CASSIRTGLYTEAFF. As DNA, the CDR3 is TGTGCCAGCAGTATTCGGACAGGGCTGTACACTGAAGCTTTCTTT.

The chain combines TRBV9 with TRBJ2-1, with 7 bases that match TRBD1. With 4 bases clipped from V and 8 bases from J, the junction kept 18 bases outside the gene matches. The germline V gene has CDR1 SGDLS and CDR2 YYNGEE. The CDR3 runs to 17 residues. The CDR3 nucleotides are TGTGCCAGCAGCCCAGCTAGAGACAGGGAAAAATACTATGAGCAGTTCTTC. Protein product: CASSPARDREKYYEQFF.

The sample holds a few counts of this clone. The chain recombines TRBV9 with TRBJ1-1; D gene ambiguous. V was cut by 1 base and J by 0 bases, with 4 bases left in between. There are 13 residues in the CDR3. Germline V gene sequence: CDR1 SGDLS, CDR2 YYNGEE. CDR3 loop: CASSVTLNTEAFF. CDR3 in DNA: TGTGCCAGCAGCGTAACACTGAACACTGAAGCTTTCTTT.

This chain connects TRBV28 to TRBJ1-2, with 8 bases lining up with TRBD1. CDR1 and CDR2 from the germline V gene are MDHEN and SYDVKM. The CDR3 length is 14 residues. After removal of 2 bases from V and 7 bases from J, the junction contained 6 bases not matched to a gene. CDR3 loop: CASSLVRGQGGYTF. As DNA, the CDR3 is TGTGCCAGCAGTTTAGTCAGGGGGCAGGGTGGCTACACCTTC.

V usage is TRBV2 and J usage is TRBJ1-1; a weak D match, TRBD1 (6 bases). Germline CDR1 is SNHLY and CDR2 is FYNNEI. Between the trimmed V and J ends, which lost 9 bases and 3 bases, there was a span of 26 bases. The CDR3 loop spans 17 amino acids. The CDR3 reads CARRRRQATSWDTEAFF. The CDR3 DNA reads TGTGCCAGAAGGAGGCGACAGGCCACATCGTGGGACACTGAAGCTTTCTTT.

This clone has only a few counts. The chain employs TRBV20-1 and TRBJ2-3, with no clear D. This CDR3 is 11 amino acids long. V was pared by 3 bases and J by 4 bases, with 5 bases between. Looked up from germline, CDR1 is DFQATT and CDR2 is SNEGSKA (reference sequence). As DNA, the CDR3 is TGCAGTGCTAGCGTCGCAGATACGCAGTATTTT. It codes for CSASVADTQYF.

DNA for the CDR3: TGCGCCAGCAAAGAGGGGGCAGGGACTGAAGCTTTCTTT. Translating it yields CASKEGAGTEAFF. The J gene is TRBJ1-1, the V gene TRBV5-1, with 7 bases that match TRBD1. This CDR3 is built from 13 residues. Germline V gene sequence: CDR1 SGHRS, CDR2 YFSETQ. Unmatched junction bases numbered 7, after V lost 6 bases and J lost 5 bases.

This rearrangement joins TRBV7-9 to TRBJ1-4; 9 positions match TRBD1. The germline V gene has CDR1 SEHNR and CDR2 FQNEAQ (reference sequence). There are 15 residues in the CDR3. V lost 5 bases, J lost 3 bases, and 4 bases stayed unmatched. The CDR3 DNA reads TGTGCCAGCAGCCTACGACAGGGGGCTAATGAAAAACTGTTTTTT. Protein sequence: CASSLRQGANEKLFF.

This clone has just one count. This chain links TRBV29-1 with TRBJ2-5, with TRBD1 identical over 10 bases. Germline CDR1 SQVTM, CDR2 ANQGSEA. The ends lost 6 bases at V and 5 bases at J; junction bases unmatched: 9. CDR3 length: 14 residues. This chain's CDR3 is CSVEPGQGLETQYF. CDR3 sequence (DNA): TGCAGCGTGGAACCGGGACAGGGGTTGGAGACCCAGTACTTC.

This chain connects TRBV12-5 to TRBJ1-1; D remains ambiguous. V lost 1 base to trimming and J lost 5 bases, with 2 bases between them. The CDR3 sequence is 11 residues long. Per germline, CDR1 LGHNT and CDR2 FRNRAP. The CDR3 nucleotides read TGTGCTAGTGGTTTGGGTACTGAAGCTTTCTTT. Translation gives CASGLGTEAFF.

In DNA form, the CDR3 reads TGTGCCAGCAGCCAAGGGGGCACTGAAGCTTTCTTT. Amino acids: CASSQGGTEAFF. This chain links TRBV14 with TRBJ1-1; D gene unclear. CDR1 is SGHDN and CDR2 is FVKESK in the germline V gene. The CDR3 spans 12 residues. V was clipped by 1 base and J by 4 bases, with 4 bases between them.

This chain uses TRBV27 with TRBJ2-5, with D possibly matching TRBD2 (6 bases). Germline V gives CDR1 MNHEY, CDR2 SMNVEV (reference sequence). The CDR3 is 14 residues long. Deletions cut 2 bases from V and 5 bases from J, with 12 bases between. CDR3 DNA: TGTGCCAGCAGTTTACTAGCGAAAATGGAGACCCAGTACTTC. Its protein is CASSLLAKMETQYF.

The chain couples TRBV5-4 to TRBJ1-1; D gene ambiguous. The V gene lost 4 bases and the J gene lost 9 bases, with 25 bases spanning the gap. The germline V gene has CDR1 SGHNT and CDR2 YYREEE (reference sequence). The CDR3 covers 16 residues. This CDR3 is CASSPGTRVRHNKAFF. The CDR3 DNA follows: TGTGCCAGCAGCCCGGGAACGAGGGTCAGGCACAATAAAGCTTTCTTT.

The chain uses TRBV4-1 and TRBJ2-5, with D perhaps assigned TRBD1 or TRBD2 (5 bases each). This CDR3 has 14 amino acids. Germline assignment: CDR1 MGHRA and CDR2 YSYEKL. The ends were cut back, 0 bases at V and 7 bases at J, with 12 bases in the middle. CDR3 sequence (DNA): TGCGCCAGCAGCCAAGATTGGGGGTCGGCGACCCAGTACTTC. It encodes CASSQDWGSATQYF.

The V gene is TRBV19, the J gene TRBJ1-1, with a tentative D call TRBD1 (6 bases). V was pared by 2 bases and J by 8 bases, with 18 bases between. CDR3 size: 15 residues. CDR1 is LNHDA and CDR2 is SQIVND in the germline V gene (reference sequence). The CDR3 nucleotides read TGTGCCAGTAGTATAAGGCAACAGGGTAGGAAAGAAGCTTTCTTT. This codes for CASSIRQQGRKEAFF.

This CDR3 is CASSVDQGPDEKLFF. CDR3 bases: TGTGCCAGCAGCGTAGATCAAGGGCCCGATGAAAAACTGTTTTTT. V is TRBV5-4 and J is TRBJ1-4; the D is unclear. In germline, CDR1 is SGHNT, CDR2 YYREEE (reference sequence). The CDR3 runs 15 residues. Trimming removed 4 bases from V and 6 bases from J, with 16 bases in between.

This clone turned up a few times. CDR3 in DNA: TGTGCCAGTAGTATTTCGACAGATCCTCGCGTCGTGCGGGGCTACACCTTC. Translating it yields CASSISTDPRVVRGYTF. The chain joins TRBV19 to TRBJ1-2; a weak D match, TRBD1 (5 bases). V dropped 3 bases and J dropped 8 bases, with 25 bases sitting between them. Germline CDR1 and CDR2: LNHDA and SQIVND (reference sequence). There are 17 residues in the CDR3.